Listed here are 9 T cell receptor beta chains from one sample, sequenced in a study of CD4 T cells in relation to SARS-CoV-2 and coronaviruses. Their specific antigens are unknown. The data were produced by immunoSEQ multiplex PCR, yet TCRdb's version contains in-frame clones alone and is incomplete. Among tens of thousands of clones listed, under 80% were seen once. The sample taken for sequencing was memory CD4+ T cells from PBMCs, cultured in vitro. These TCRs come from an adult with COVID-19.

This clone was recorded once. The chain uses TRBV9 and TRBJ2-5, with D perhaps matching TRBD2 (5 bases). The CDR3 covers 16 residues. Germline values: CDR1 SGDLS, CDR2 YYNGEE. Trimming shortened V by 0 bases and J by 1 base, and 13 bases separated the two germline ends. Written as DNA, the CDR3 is TGTGCCAGCAGCGTAGGACTAAGCGGTTCCCAAGAGACCCAGTACTTC. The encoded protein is CASSVGLSGSQETQYF.

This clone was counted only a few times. The CDR3 DNA reads TGTGCCAGTAGTTCTCGGGGGCCTAATTCACCCCTCCACTTT. Its protein is CASSSRGPNSPLHF. The chain employs TRBV19 and TRBJ1-6; D may be TRBD1 (6 bases). Trimming shortened V by 5 bases and J by 6 bases, and 11 bases separated the two germline ends. CDR1 and CDR2 from the germline V gene are LNHDA and SQIVND (reference sequence). This CDR3 spans 14 amino acids.

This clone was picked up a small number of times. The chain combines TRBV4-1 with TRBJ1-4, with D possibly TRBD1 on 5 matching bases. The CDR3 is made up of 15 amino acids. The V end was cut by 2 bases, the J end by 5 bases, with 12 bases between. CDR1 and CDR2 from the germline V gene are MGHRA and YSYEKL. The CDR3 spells CASSQLRQSNEKLFF. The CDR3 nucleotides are TGCGCCAGCAGCCAATTGCGACAGAGCAATGAAAAACTGTTTTTT.

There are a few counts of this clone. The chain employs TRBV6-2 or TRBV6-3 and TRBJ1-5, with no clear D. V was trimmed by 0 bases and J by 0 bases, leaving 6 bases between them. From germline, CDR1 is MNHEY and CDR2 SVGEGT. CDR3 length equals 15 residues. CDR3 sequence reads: CASSYSYASNQPQHF. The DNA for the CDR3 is TGTGCCAGCAGTTACTCATACGCTAGCAATCAGCCCCAGCATTTT.

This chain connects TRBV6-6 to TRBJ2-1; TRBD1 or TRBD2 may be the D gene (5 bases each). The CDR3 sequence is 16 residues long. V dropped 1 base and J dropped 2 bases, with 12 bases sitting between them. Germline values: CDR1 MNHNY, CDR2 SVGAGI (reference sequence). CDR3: CASSYYGDATYNEQFF. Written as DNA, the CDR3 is TGTGCCAGCAGTTACTACGGGGACGCCACCTACAATGAGCAGTTCTTC.

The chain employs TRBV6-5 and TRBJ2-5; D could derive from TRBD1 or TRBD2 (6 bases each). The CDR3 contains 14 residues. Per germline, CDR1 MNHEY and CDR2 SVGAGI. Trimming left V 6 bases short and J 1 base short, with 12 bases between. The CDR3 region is CASSLGGGQETQYF. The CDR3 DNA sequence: TGTGCCAGCAGCCTCGGGGGCGGCCAAGAGACCCAGTACTTC.

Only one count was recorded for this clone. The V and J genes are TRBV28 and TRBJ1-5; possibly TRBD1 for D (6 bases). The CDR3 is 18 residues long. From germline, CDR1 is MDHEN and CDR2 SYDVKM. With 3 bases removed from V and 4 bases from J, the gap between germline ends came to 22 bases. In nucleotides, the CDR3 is TGTGCCAGCAGTTTGCGCGGCAGGGGAGGAATTCGGAATCAGCCCCAGCATTTT. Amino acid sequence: CASSLRGRGGIRNQPQHF.

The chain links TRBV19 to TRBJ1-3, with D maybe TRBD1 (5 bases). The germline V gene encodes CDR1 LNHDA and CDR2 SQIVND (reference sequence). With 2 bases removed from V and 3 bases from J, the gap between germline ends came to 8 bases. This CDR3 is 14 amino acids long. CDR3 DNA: TGTGCCAGTAGTATACAGGGTGATGGAAACACCATATATTTT. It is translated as CASSIQGDGNTIYF.

The CDR3 region is CASSPKGQGSRNSPLHF. The CDR3 DNA is TGTGCCAGCTCACCAAAGGGACAGGGATCCAGGAATTCACCCCTCCACTTT. The rearrangement joins TRBV18 to TRBJ1-6; 9 bases are a match to TRBD1. Germline lookup yields CDR1 KGHSH and CDR2 LQKENI. Trimming cost V 2 bases and J 7 bases; bases outside gene matches: 9. The CDR3 is 17 amino acids.